The 15 T cell receptor beta chains presented below share a single source sample, sequenced in a study of blood T cell repertoires in COVID-19 (TCRdb year 2020). Library method: the immunoSEQ multiplex PCR assay. The immuneACCESS repertoire file appears here via TCRdb, limited to in-frame rearrangements. These files lack a portion of the clones; in checked studies, under half of the deficit traces to unresolved V genes, and the cause of the others is not known. The sample table shows approximately 150,000 clones, and around four fifths are seen once. The ten largest account for 6.2% of the sample. Specimen: PBMCs or T cells enriched from blood (not recorded which). These receptors all come from a woman aged 35 to 49 who had recovered from COVID-19.

The genes are TRBV11-2 and TRBJ2-2; 11 bases align to TRBD1. V gave up 7 bases and J gave up 6 bases; unmatched junction bases: 7. Germline-derived CDR1 and CDR2 are SGHAT and FQNNGV. There are 15 residues in the CDR3. CDR3 DNA: TGTGCCAGCAAACTGGGACAGGGGGGATCCGGGGAGCTGTTTTTT. This gives the protein CASKLGQGGSGELFF. Supplemented by reference TRBV11-2 and TRBJ2-2, the full variable domain reads EAGVAQSPRYKIIEKRQSVAFWCNPISGHATLYWYQQILGQGPKLLIQFQNNGVVDDSQLPKDRFSAERLKGVDSTLKIQPAKLEDSAVYLCASKLGQGGSGELFFGEGSRLTVL.

V gene TRBV24-1 combines with J gene TRBJ2-1; D remains ambiguous. CDR1 is KGHDR and CDR2 is SFDVKD in the germline V gene. V was clipped by 1 base and J by 7 bases, with 4 bases between them. This CDR3 is 12 amino acids long. DNA of the CDR3: TGTGCCACCAGTGATTTCCGGAATGAGCAGTTCTTC. This translates into CATSDFRNEQFF.

The V call is TRBV7-9, the J call TRBJ2-5; 8 bases align to TRBD2. There are 15 residues in the CDR3. Germline trimming cut 0 bases from V and 4 bases from J; bases unmatched to any gene: 4. The germline V gene encodes CDR1 SEHNR and CDR2 FQNEAQ (reference sequence). The CDR3 loop reads CASSLAAGGGETQYF. The CDR3, as DNA: TGTGCCAGCAGCTTAGCGGCGGGGGGAGGAGAGACCCAGTACTTC.

This clone has a handful of counts. The chain recombines TRBV2 with TRBJ2-7, with 10 bases aligning to TRBD1. The V gene end was trimmed by 3 bases and the J gene end by 6 bases; junction bases not matched to a gene: 2. This CDR3 comprises 13 residues. The V gene's germline CDR1 is SNHLY and CDR2 FYNNEI. CDR3 coding DNA: TGTGCCAGCAGTGAGGGACAGGGGACCGAGCAGTACTTC. The encoded protein is CASSEGQGTEQYF. The full variable domain, its missing parts supplied by reference TRBV2 and TRBJ2-7, is EPEVTQTPSHQVTQMGQEVILRCVPISNHLYFYWYRQILGQKVEFLVSFYNNEISEKSEIFDDQFSVERPDGSNFTLKIRSTKLEDSAMYFCASSEGQGTEQYFGPGTRLTVT.

V is TRBV7-2 and J is TRBJ2-2, with D hard to call. V gave up 2 bases and J gave up 3 bases, with 10 bases separating them. This CDR3 region has 15 residues. Germline V gene data show CDR1 as SGHTA and CDR2 as FQGNSA. The CDR3 sequence is CASSLSALDTGELFF. CDR3 sequence (DNA): TGTGCCAGCAGCTTATCCGCACTCGACACCGGGGAGCTGTTTTTT.

The chain combines TRBV6-5 with TRBJ1-1; D not resolved. Germline CDR1 is MNHEY and CDR2 is SVGAGI. CDR3 length: 15 amino acids. The V and J ends lost 4 bases and 0 bases respectively, with 12 bases between them. This CDR3 reads CASSSARYMNTEAFF. CDR3 DNA: TGTGCCAGCAGTTCCGCCAGGTACATGAACACTGAAGCTTTCTTT.

The V gene is TRBV7-3, the J gene TRBJ1-1; the D gene is possibly TRBD1 (6 bases). The CDR3 loop spans 13 amino acids. Per the germline V gene, CDR1 is SGHTA and CDR2 is FQGTGA. With 4 bases removed from V and 3 bases from J, the gap between germline ends came to 9 bases. The CDR3 reads CASSYAGDTEAFF. The CDR3, as DNA: TGTGCCAGCAGCTACGCAGGGGACACTGAAGCTTTCTTT. Drawing the rest from reference TRBV7-3 and TRBJ1-1, the complete variable domain is GAGVSQTPSNKVTEKGKYVELRCDPISGHTALYWYRQSLGQGPEFLIYFQGTGAADDSGLPNDRFFAVRPEGSVSTLKIQRTERGDSAVYLCASSYAGDTEAFFGQGTRLTVV.

This chain links TRBV20-1 with TRBJ2-7; no reliable D call. Germline CDR1 and CDR2: DFQATT and SNEGSKA (reference sequence). Trimming removed 3 bases at V and 7 bases at J, with 10 bases between. CDR3 length: 11 amino acids. The CDR3 DNA sequence: TGCAGTGCTAGGTCCTCGGAGGAGCAGTACTTC. This encodes CSARSSEEQYF.

In its sample, this clone was seen a few times. The chain links TRBV28 to TRBJ2-5, with TRBD2 identical over 12 bases. Trimming removed 2 bases from V and 2 bases from J; junction bases left unmatched: 3. CDR1 is MDHEN, CDR2 SYDVKM, per germline. The CDR3 length is 16 residues. CDR3 bases: TGTGCCAGCAGTTTACGCCTAGCGGGGGGGCAAGAGACCCAGTACTTC. This translates into CASSLRLAGGQETQYF.

This clone was seen a single time. The V call is TRBV11-2, the J call TRBJ2-7; D unclear. Germline values: CDR1 SGHAT, CDR2 FQNNGV. The CDR3 spans 13 residues. Trimming shortened V by 4 bases and J by 0 bases, and 7 bases separated the two germline ends. This CDR3 reads CASSSDRSYEQYF. CDR3 nucleotide sequence: TGTGCCAGCAGCTCAGACCGCTCCTACGAGCAGTACTTC.

This chain connects TRBV19 to TRBJ1-5; 9 bases agree with TRBD1. Germline V gene lookup returns CDR1 LNHDA and CDR2 SQIVND (reference sequence). This CDR3 has 14 residues. The V gene end was trimmed by 7 bases and the J gene end by 4 bases; junction bases not matched to a gene: 5. This chain's CDR3 is CASTRTGDNQPQHF. CDR3 nucleotide sequence: TGTGCCAGTACTCGGACAGGGGATAATCAGCCCCAGCATTTT.

The rearrangement joins TRBV5-5 to TRBJ2-6; no clear D. Germline CDR1 SGHKS, CDR2 YYEKEE (reference sequence). The length of the CDR3 is 19 residues. The ends were cut back, 4 bases at V and 0 bases at J, with 20 bases in the middle. This CDR3 reads CASSPSGRYYDSGANVLTF. The CDR3, as DNA: TGTGCCAGCAGCCCGTCCGGTCGGTACTATGACTCTGGGGCCAACGTCCTGACTTTC.

A few counts support this clone. This rearrangement joins TRBV11-3 to TRBJ2-1; D remains ambiguous. V shed 1 base and J shed 0 bases, with 10 bases lying between them. The length of the CDR3 is 16 residues. Germline CDR1 SGHNT, CDR2 YENEEA. The CDR3 reads CASSLGIRSSYNEQFF. The CDR3 coding sequence is TGTGCCAGCAGCTTAGGAATACGGAGCTCCTACAATGAGCAGTTCTTC.

The V call is TRBV27, the J call TRBJ1-1; 7 bases fit TRBD1. The V segment lost 7 bases and the J segment 2 bases; nucleotides outside the gene matches: 7. This CDR3 has 14 residues. Germline V gene lookup returns CDR1 MNHEY and CDR2 SMNVEV (reference sequence). CDR3 nucleotides: TGTGCCAGCATAGCAGGGGGAATAAACACTGAAGCTTTCTTT. It translates to CASIAGGINTEAFF.

This chain joins TRBV5-1 and TRBJ1-6; maybe TRBD1 (5 bases). Trimming removed 5 bases from V and 6 bases from J, with 18 bases in between. The CDR3 contains 16 residues. Germline CDR1 SGHRS, CDR2 YFSETQ. This CDR3 reads CASSPDLDSLNSPLHF. Written as DNA, the CDR3 is TGCGCCAGCAGTCCTGACCTTGACAGTCTTAATTCACCCCTCCACTTT.